This T cell receptor beta chain came from a study of blood T cell repertoires in COVID-19. The V segment lost 4 bases and the J segment 3 bases; nucleotides outside the gene matches: 3. Germline CDR1 is SNHLY and CDR2 is FYNNEI. This CDR3 is built from 16 residues. The table came from immunoSEQ multiplex PCR; TCRdb's copy has only in-frame clones and leaves some out. In the table there are roughly 290,000 clones, about 89% of which are singletons. The rearrangement joins TRBV2 to TRBJ2-6; 10 bases are shared with TRBD1. This clonotype was sampled from an older woman with acute or convalescent COVID-19. Sequencing input: peripheral blood. CDR3: CASSGTGGFGANVLTF. CDR3 nucleotides: TGTGCCAGCAGTGGGACAGGGGGTTTTGGGGCCAACGTCCTGACTTTC.